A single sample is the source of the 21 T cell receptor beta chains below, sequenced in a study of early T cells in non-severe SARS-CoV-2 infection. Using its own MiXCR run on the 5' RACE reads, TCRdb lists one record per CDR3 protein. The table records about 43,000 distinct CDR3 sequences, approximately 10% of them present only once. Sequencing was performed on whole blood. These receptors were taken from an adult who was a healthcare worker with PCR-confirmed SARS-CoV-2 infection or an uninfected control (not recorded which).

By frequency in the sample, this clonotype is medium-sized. The CDR3 spells CSVIRDTYEQYF. CDR3 in DNA: TGCAGCGTTATCCGGGACACCTACGAGCAGTACTTC. The chain couples TRBV29-1 to TRBJ2-7; possibly TRBD1 for D (6 bases). The V end was cut by 5 bases, the J end by 2 bases, with 10 bases between. There are 12 residues in the CDR3. CDR1 is SQVTM and CDR2 is ANQGSEA in the germline V gene.

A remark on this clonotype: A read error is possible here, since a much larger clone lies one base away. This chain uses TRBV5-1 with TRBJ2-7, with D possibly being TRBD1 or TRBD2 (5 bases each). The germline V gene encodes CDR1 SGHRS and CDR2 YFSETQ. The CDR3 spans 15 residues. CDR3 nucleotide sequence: TGCACCAGCAGCTTGGGACGGACCCGCTCCTACGAGCAGTACTTC. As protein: CTSSLGRTRSYEQYF.

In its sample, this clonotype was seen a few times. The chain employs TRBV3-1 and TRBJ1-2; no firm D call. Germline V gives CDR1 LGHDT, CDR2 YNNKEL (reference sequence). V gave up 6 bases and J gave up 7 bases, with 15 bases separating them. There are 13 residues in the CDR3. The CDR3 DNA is TGTGCCAGCAGGGACCGAGGAGGGATTGGCTACACCTTC. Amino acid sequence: CASRDRGGIGYTF. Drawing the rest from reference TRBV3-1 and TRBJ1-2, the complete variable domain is DTAVSQTPKYLVTQMGNDKSIKCEQNLGHDTMYWYKQDSKKFLKIMFSYNNKELIINETVPNRFSPKSPDKAHLNLHINSLELGDSAVYFCASRDRGGIGYTFGSGTRLTVV.

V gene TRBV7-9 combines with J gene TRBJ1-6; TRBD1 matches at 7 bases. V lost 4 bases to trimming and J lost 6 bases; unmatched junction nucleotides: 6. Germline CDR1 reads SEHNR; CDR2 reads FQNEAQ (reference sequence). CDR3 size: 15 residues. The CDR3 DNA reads TGTGCCAGCAGCTCTGGGACAGCCTTTAATTCACCCCTCCACTTT. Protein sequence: CASSSGTAFNSPLHF.

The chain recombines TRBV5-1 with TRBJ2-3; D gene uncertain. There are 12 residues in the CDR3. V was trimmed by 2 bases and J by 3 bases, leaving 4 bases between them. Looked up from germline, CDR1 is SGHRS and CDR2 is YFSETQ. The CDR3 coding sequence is TGCGCCAGCAGCTTCCAGACAGATACGCAGTATTTT. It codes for CASSFQTDTQYF.

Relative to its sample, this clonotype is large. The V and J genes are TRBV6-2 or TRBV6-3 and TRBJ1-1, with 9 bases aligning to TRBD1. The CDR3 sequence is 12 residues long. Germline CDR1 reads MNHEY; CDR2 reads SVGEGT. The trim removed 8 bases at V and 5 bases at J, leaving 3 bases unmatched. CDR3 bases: TGTGCCAGCGGGGGGACAGGGACTGAAGCTTTCTTT. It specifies CASGGTGTEAFF.

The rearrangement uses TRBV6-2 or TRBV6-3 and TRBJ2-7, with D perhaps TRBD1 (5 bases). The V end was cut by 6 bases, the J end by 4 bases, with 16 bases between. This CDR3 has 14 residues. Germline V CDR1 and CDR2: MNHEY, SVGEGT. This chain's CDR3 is CASRRSRAEYEQYF. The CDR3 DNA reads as TGTGCCAGCAGACGCTCCAGGGCGGAGTACGAGCAGTACTTC.

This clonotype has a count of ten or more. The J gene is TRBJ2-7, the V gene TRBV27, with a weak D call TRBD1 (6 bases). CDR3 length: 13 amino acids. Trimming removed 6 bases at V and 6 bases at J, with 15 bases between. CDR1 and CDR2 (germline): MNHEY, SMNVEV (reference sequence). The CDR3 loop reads CASSLSGESEQYF. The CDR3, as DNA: TGTGCCAGCAGCCTCTCAGGGGAAAGCGAGCAGTACTTC.

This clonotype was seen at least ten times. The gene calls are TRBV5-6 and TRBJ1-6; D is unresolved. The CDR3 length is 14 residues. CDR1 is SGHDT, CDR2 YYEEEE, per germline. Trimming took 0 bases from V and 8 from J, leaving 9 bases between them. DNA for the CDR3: TGTGCCAGCAGCTTGGGACCCCAATATTCACCCCTCCACTTT. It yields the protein CASSLGPQYSPLHF.

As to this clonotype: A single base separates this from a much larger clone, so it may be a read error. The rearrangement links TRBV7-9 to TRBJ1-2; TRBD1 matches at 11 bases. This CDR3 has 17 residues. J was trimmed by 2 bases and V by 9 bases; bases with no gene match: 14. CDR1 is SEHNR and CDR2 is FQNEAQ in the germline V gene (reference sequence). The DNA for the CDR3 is TGTGCCAGAGAACCGAGCCGGACAGGGGGCTCGAACTATGGCTACACCTTC. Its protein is CAREPSRTGGSNYGYTF.

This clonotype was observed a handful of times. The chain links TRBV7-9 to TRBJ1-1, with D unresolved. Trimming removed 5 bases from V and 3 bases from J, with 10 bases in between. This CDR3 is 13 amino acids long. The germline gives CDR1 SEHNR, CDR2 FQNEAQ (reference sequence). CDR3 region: CASSPSGYTEAFF. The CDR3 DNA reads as TGTGCCAGCAGCCCTAGCGGGTACACTGAAGCTTTCTTT.

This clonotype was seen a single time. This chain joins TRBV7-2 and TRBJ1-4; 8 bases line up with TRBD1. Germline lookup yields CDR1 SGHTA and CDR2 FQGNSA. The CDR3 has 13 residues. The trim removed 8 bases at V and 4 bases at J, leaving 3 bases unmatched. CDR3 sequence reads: CASRQGRNEKLFF. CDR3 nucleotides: TGTGCCAGCCGACAGGGGCGTAATGAAAAACTGTTTTTT.

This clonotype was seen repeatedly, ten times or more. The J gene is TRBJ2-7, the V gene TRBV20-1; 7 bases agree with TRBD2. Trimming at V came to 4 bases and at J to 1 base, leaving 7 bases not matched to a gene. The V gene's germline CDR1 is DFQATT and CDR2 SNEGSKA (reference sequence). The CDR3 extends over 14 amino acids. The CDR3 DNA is TGCAGTGCTACAACGCCGGGGGGTTCCTACGAGCAGTACTTC. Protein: CSATTPGGSYEQYF.

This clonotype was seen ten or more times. CDR3 DNA sequence: TGCAGTGCCACGGGGGTGAACTCCTACAATGAGCAGTTCTTC. Protein: CSATGVNSYNEQFF. The J gene is TRBJ2-1, the V gene TRBV20-1; maybe TRBD2 (6 bases). The CDR3 contains 14 residues. Germline CDR1 reads DFQATT; CDR2 reads SNEGSKA (reference sequence). Trimming took off 6 bases at V and 0 bases at J, with 12 bases between the two ends.

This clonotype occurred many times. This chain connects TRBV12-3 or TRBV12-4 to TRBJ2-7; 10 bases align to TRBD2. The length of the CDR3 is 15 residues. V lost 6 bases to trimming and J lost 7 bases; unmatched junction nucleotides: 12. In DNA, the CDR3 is TGTGCCAGCAGCCGCACTAGCGGGGTATCGAGGGAGCAGTACTTC. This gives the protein CASSRTSGVSREQYF.

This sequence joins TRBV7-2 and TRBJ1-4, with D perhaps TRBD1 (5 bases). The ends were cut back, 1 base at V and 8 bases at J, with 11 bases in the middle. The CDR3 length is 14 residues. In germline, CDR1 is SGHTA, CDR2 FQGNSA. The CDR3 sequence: CASSLGGPREKLFF. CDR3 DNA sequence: TGTGCCAGCAGCTTAGGGGGACCTAGGGAAAAACTGTTTTTT.

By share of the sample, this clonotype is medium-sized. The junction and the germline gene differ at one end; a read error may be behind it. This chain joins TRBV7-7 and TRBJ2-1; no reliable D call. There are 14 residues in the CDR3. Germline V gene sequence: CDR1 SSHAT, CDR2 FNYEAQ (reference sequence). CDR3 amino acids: CASSLRIEASEQFF. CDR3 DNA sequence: TGTGCTAGCAGCTTACGAATCGAAGCTTCTGAGCAGTTCTTC.

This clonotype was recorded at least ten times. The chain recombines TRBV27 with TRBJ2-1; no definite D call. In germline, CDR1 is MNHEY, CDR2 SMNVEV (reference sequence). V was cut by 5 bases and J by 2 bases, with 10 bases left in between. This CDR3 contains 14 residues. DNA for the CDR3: TGTGCCAGCAGTCCGGGTGGGGCCTACAATGAGCAGTTCTTC. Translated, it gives CASSPGGAYNEQFF.

The chain's CDR3 is CATFGPTEAFF. The DNA of the CDR3 is TGTGCCACTTTCGGGCCTACTGAAGCTTTCTTT. The V gene is TRBV24-1, the J gene TRBJ1-1; D call uncertain. Germline CDR1 KGHDR, CDR2 SFDVKD. Trimming stripped 10 bases from V and 5 bases from J, with 10 bases between. The CDR3 length is 11 residues.

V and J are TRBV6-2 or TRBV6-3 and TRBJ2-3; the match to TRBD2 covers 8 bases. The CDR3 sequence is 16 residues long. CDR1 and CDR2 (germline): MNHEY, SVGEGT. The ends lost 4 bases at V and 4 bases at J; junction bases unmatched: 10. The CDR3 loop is CASSFSGLAVPDTQYF. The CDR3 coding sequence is TGTGCCAGCAGTTTCTCCGGACTAGCTGTCCCAGATACGCAGTATTTT.

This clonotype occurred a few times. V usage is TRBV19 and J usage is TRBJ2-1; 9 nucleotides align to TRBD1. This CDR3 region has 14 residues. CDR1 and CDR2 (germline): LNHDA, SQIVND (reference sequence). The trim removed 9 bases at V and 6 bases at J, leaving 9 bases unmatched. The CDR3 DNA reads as TGTGCCAGCCAGGACAGGGGCGCCCCCAATGAGCAGTTCTTC. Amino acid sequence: CASQDRGAPNEQFF.